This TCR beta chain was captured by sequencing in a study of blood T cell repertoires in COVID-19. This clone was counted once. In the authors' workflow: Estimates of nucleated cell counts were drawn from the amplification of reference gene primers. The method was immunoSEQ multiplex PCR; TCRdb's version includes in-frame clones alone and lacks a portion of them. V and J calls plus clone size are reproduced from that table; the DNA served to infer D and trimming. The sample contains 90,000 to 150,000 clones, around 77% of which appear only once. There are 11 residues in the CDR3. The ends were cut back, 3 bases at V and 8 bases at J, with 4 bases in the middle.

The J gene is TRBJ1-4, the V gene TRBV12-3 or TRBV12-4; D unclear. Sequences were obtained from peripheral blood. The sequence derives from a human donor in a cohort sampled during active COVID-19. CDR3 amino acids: CASSFEEKLFF. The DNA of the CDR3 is TGTGCCAGCAGTTTTGAGGAAAAACTGTTTTTT.